The rows below give T cell receptor beta chains drawn from one sample of a study of blood T cells in healthy people across ages. Via MiXCR, TCRdb re-called the 5' RACE reads, giving one row per CDR3 protein. The table records almost 1 million distinct CDR3 sequences, about 53% of them present only once. Sequenced material: blood. The receptors were sampled from a woman aged 55-70 years in good health. Each CDR3 is given with its conserved first and last residue. The D gene is left open where the match is weak. Clone sizes are given selectively: once, few, many, or a class where the clone is expanded.

size	D	V	J	length	DNA	CDR3
NA	TRBD2	TRBV20-1	TRBJ2-7	13	TGCAGTGTGCACTCGGGGGGCTCCTACGAGCAGTACTTC	CSVHSGGSYEQYF
few	TRBD2	TRBV10-3	TRBJ2-7	11	TGTGCCATCCGGGGACTAGCGGAGCAGTACTTC	CAIRGLAEQYF
NA	NA	TRBV5-6	TRBJ2-5	14	TGTGCCAGCAGCCGCCGATTGTTCGCGGAGACCCAGTACTTC	CASSRRLFAETQYF
NA	NA	TRBV6-1	TRBJ1-1	13	TGTGCCAGCAGTGAACCGGAGAACACTGAAGCTTTCTTT	CASSEPENTEAFF
NA	NA	TRBV5-1	TRBJ1-1	13	TGCGCCAGCAGCGGGGGCAGGAACACTGAAGCTTTCTTT	CASSGGRNTEAFF
many	NA	TRBV30	TRBJ2-5	13	TGTGCCTGGAGTGTTCAGGGTGGACAGACCCAGTACTTC	CAWSVQGGQTQYF
NA	TRBD2	TRBV20-1	TRBJ2-7	14	TGCAGTGCAGCACTAGCGGGAGGATCACGACGGCAGTACTTC	CSAALAGGSRRQYF
few	TRBD1	TRBV6-2/TRBV6-3	TRBJ1-2	13	TGTGCCACTTCGGGACAGGGGCACTATGGCTACACCTTC	CATSGQGHYGYTF
NA	TRBD1	TRBV11-2	TRBJ1-2	14	TGTGCCAGCAGCTTAGACCGGACAGGGTCTGGCTACACCTTC	CASSLDRTGSGYTF
NA	NA	TRBV29-1	TRBJ2-3	12	TGCAGCGCGACTGAGAACGGGGATACGCAGTATTTT	CSATENGDTQYF
NA	NA	TRBV20-1	TRBJ1-5	13	TGCAGTGCTAGAGGTTTTGGCAATCAGCCCCAGCATTTT	CSARGFGNQPQHF
NA	NA	TRBV3-1	TRBJ1-2	12	TGTGCCAGCAGCCAAGAGGGCAGGGCTAGCACCTTC	CASSQEGRASTF
NA	TRBD2	TRBV20-1	TRBJ2-3	15	TGCAGTGCTGGGTTTGGGGAGGGCGGCCCAGATACGCAGTATTTT	CSAGFGEGGPDTQYF
few	NA	TRBV10-3	TRBJ2-5	12	TGTGCCATCAGTGAGTCCGAAGAGACCCAGTACTTC	CAISESEETQYF
NA	TRBD1	TRBV7-8	TRBJ1-1	15	TGTGCCAGCAGCTCACGACAGGGTACCTACACTGAGGCTTTCTTT	CASSSRQGTYTEAFF
NA	TRBD1	TRBV5-1	TRBJ1-1	15	TGCGCCAGCAGCTCACCCGGGACAGGGGAGTCGAAAGCTTTCTTT	CASSSPGTGESKAFF